This entry lists 17 T cell receptor beta chains sequenced from one sample in a study of T-cell memory formation after mild COVID-19. TCRdb reprocessed the 5' RACE reads via MiXCR and lists one record per CDR3 protein. This sample has about 560,000 distinct CDR3 sequences, with roughly 21% found just once. The specimen sequenced was PBMCs or a T cell subset sorted from them (not recorded which). Receptors were obtained from an adult woman who had mild COVID-19 (a few samples of this study predate the infection). Cell type and time point are not known.

The rearrangement joins TRBV14 to TRBJ1-2, with TRBD1 as a possible D gene (5 bases). With 1 base removed from V and 1 base from J, the gap between germline ends came to 10 bases. The CDR3 length is 15 residues. Germline V gives CDR1 SGHDN, CDR2 FVKESK. The CDR3 DNA is TGTGCCAGCAGCCAAGGAGGTGGGGGTAACTATGGCTACACCTTC. Encoded protein: CASSQGGGGNYGYTF.

This clonotype came up a few times. CDR3 residues: CASSEGESGNEQYF. For the CDR3, the DNA is TGCGCCAGCAGCGAGGGGGAATCTGGGAACGAGCAGTACTTC. J is TRBJ2-7 and V is TRBV5-1; possibly TRBD1 for D (6 bases). This CDR3 has 14 amino acids. The germline V gene has CDR1 SGHRS and CDR2 YFSETQ. Trimming took 4 bases from V and 5 from J, leaving 16 bases between them. The full variable domain, its missing parts supplied by reference TRBV5-1 and TRBJ2-7, is KAGVTQTPRYLIKTRGQQVTLSCSPISGHRSVSWYQQTPGQGLQFLFEYFSETQRNKGNFPGRFSGRQFSNSRSEMNVSTLELGDSALYLCASSEGESGNEQYFGPGTRLTVT.

This clonotype was recorded once. The J gene is TRBJ1-4, the V gene TRBV6-5; D not resolved. V was pared by 1 base and J by 1 base, with 4 bases between. Germline-derived CDR1 and CDR2 are MNHEY and SVGAGI. CDR3 length: 14 amino acids. The CDR3 protein is CASSYYGTNEKLFF. The CDR3 DNA reads as TGTGCCAGCAGTTACTACGGAACTAATGAAAAACTGTTTTTT.

This clonotype was counted a single time. This sequence joins TRBV20-1 and TRBJ1-2; maybe TRBD1 (6 bases). CDR3 length: 14 amino acids. The V end was cut by 5 bases, the J end by 7 bases, with 20 bases between. CDR1 DFQATT and CDR2 SNEGSKA come from the germline V gene (reference sequence). CDR3 region: CSALRGASIGGYTF. The CDR3, as DNA: TGCAGTGCTCTGCGGGGGGCGAGTATAGGTGGCTACACCTTC.

The rearrangement links TRBV7-6 to TRBJ2-5; no definite D call. CDR1 SGHVS and CDR2 FNYEAQ come from the germline V gene. There are 15 residues in the CDR3. The germline V and J ends were trimmed by 2 bases and 1 base, with 11 bases remaining between them. The CDR3 reads CASSLILVTQETQYF. CDR3 nucleotide sequence: TGTGCCAGCAGCTTAATTTTGGTGACCCAAGAGACCCAGTACTTC.

The CDR3 bases are TGTGCCAGCAGTTACGAGGACGGCTATTCACCCCTCCACTTT. Residues: CASSYEDGYSPLHF. The rearrangement uses TRBV6-5 and TRBJ1-6; D gene unclear. The V end lost 2 bases, the J end lost 8 bases, and 10 bases lay between the germline ends. The germline gives CDR1 MNHEY, CDR2 SVGAGI. This CDR3 spans 14 amino acids.

The V and J genes are TRBV2 and TRBJ2-7, with D hard to call. The CDR3 contains 15 residues. Germline V lookup: CDR1 SNHLY, CDR2 FYNNEI. V lost 6 bases, J lost 1 base, and 16 bases lay in between. The CDR3 region is CASREQPSGSYEQYF. CDR3 nucleotide sequence: TGTGCCAGCAGGGAACAGCCGTCGGGTTCCTACGAGCAGTACTTC.

A few counts support this clonotype. This chain uses TRBV7-9 with TRBJ2-2, with D uncertain. The V end lost 5 bases, the J end lost 5 bases, and 18 bases lay between the germline ends. CDR3 size: 16 residues. Per the germline V gene, CDR1 is SEHNR and CDR2 is FQNEAQ (reference sequence). In DNA, the CDR3 is TGTGCCAGCAGCCCGATCGCAGTGGGGAATACCGGGGAGCTGTTTTTT. Translating gives CASSPIAVGNTGELFF.

The chain combines TRBV7-2 with TRBJ2-5, with D unclear. CDR1 SGHTA and CDR2 FQGNSA come from the germline V gene. The V gene lost 8 bases and the J gene lost 2 bases, with 12 bases spanning the gap. This CDR3 has 13 amino acids. The CDR3 here is CASLDPPQETQYF. The CDR3, as DNA: TGTGCCAGCCTGGACCCACCGCAAGAGACCCAGTACTTC.

This clonotype occurred a few times. J is TRBJ1-2 and V is TRBV6-1; D is perhaps TRBD1 (5 bases). Germline V gives CDR1 MNHNS, CDR2 SASEGT. The CDR3 extends over 16 amino acids. Trimming took 2 bases from V and 5 from J, leaving 18 bases between them. The DNA for the CDR3 is TGTGCCAGCAGTGAATCCTCGGTAGGGGCCTTTTATGGCTACACCTTC. This sequence encodes CASSESSVGAFYGYTF.

The chain recombines TRBV27 with TRBJ1-3, with a possible D match to TRBD1 (5 bases). This CDR3 has 15 amino acids. Trimming took off 0 bases at V and 2 bases at J, with 8 bases between the two ends. Germline V gives CDR1 MNHEY, CDR2 SMNVEV (reference sequence). This CDR3 is CASSLSGRAGNTIYF. The CDR3 DNA reads TGTGCCAGCAGTTTATCGGGCAGGGCTGGAAACACCATATATTTT.

The chain couples TRBV9 to TRBJ2-1; TRBD2 matches 9 bases. CDR1 and CDR2 from the germline V gene are SGDLS and YYNGEE. The CDR3 has 14 amino acids. The V segment lost 4 bases and the J segment 5 bases; nucleotides outside the gene matches: 4. The chain's CDR3 is CASSPGTSHNEQFF. CDR3 DNA: TGTGCCAGCAGCCCAGGGACTAGCCACAATGAGCAGTTCTTC.

This clonotype showed up just a few times. The chain couples TRBV4-1 to TRBJ2-7; D perhaps matches TRBD2 (6 bases). Germline CDR1 and CDR2: MGHRA and YSYEKL. The ends were cut back, 1 base at V and 0 bases at J, with 16 bases in the middle. The CDR3 sequence is 17 residues long. CDR3 coding DNA: TGCGCCAGCAGCCAAGTAGAGATTCCGGGGGTCTCCTACGAGCAGTACTTC. The encoded protein is CASSQVEIPGVSYEQYF.

This chain links TRBV11-2 with TRBJ2-3; TRBD2 agrees at 10 bases. This CDR3 has 17 amino acids. Germline trimming cut 0 bases from V and 5 bases from J; bases unmatched to any gene: 8. Germline V CDR1 and CDR2: SGHAT, FQNNGV. The CDR3 protein is CASSLDRSGRDGDTQYF. The CDR3 DNA reads as TGTGCCAGCAGCTTAGATCGGAGCGGGAGGGATGGAGATACGCAGTATTTT.

The J gene is TRBJ2-7, the V gene TRBV29-1; no clear D. Deletions cut 4 bases from V and 0 bases from J, with 7 bases between. The CDR3 is 12 amino acids. Germline V CDR1 and CDR2: SQVTM, ANQGSEA. The CDR3 here is CSVGRNSYEQYF. As DNA, the CDR3 is TGCAGCGTTGGTCGGAACTCCTACGAGCAGTACTTC.

The rearrangement links TRBV7-2 to TRBJ1-2; 7 nucleotides agree with TRBD1. This CDR3 contains 13 residues. With V trimmed by 4 bases and J by 5 bases, 4 bases remained unmatched. The germline CDR1 and CDR2 sequences are SGHTA and FQGNSA. The CDR3 loop reads CASSYPGGYGYTF. The CDR3, as DNA: TGTGCCAGCAGCTACCCAGGGGGTTATGGCTACACCTTC.

The chain joins TRBV27 to TRBJ2-1; 10 bases match TRBD1. V trimming: 3 bases; J trimming: 9 bases; junction bases outside the gene matches: 20. The CDR3 covers 19 residues. Looked up from germline, CDR1 is MNHEY and CDR2 is SMNVEV (reference sequence). The CDR3 here is CASSFRSRDRGAGEFEQFF. The CDR3 DNA is TGTGCCAGCAGTTTTCGGTCCCGGGACAGGGGCGCTGGTGAATTTGAGCAGTTCTTC.